This entry features one T cell receptor (beta chain) sequence. CDR1 is SGDLS and CDR2 is YYNGEE in the germline V gene. The CDR3 extends over 15 amino acids. The ends were cut back, 0 bases at V and 2 bases at J, with 12 bases in the middle. This table comes from immunoSEQ multiplex PCR, and its TCRdb copy is limited to in-frame clones, with some not included. The table shows fewer than 90,000 clones, with over 90% occurring only once. This entry comes from a study of technical replicates of blood from several donors. This chain joins TRBV9 and TRBJ2-7; D may be TRBD2 (6 bases). The source of this sequence is a human donor in good health. The sequencing sample was made of T cells isolated from PBMCs. Written as DNA, the CDR3 is TGTGCCAGCAGCGTAGAAACTAGCTCACCCTACGAGCAGTACTTC. Amino acids: CASSVETSSPYEQYF.